This T cell receptor beta chain was recorded in a study of blood T cell repertoires in COVID-19. In the study overall: T cells, B-cell-depleted T cells, or PBMCs provided the cDNA or gDNA that served as material.

Profiling relied on immunoSEQ multiplex PCR, and the TCRdb table lists in-frame clones only, not all of them. The data hold a few hundred thousand clones, with 87% observed a single time. This clone was found once. The CDR3 is 15 amino acids. Germline values: CDR1 LNHDA, CDR2 SQIVND (reference sequence). Trimming cost V 1 base and J 1 base; bases outside gene matches: 0. The receptor's source is a man aged 18 to 35 with active or convalescent COVID-19. The chain links TRBV19 to TRBJ2-3, with 9 bases fitting TRBD1. The sequencing input was peripheral blood. CDR3 sequence: CASSIGDRGTDTQYF. Here the CDR3 DNA reads TGTGCCAGTAGTATAGGGGACAGGGGCACAGATACGCAGTATTTT. Full variable domain (rest looked up from reference TRBV19 and TRBJ2-3): DGGITQSPKYLFRKEGQNVTLSCEQNLNHDAMYWYRQDPGQGLRLIYYSQIVNDFQKGDIAEGYSVSREKKESFPLTVTSAQKNPTAFYLCASSIGDRGTDTQYFGPGTRLTVL.